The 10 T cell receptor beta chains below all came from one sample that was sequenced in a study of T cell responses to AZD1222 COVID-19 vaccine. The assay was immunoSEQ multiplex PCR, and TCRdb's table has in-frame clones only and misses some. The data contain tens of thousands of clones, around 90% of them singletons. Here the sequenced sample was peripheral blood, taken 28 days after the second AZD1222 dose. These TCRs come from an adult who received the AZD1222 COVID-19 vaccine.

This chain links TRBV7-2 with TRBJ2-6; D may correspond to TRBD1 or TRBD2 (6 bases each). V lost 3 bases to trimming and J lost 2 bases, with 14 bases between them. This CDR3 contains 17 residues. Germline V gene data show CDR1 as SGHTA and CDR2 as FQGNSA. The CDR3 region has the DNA TGTGCCAGCAGCTTGCGGGGTACAGGGACTGGGGCCAACGTCCTGACTTTC. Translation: CASSLRGTGTGANVLTF.

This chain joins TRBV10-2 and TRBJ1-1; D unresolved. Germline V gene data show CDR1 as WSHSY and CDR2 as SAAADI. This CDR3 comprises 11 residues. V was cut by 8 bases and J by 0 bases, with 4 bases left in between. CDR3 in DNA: TGCGCCAGCTGGATGAACACTGAAGCTTTCTTT. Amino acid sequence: CASWMNTEAFF.

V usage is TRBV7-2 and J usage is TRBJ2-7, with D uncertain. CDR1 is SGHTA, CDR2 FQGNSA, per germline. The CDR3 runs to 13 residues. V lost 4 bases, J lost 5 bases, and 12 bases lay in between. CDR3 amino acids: CASSSLTANEQYF. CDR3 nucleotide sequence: TGTGCCAGCAGCTCCCTTACCGCTAACGAGCAGTACTTC.

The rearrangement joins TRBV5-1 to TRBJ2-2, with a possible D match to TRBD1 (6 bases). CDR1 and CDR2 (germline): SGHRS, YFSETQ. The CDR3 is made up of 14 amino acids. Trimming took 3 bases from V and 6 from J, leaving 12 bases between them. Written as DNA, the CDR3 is TGCGCCAGCAGCTCACAGGGTTTCGCCGGGGAGCTGTTTTTT. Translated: CASSSQGFAGELFF.

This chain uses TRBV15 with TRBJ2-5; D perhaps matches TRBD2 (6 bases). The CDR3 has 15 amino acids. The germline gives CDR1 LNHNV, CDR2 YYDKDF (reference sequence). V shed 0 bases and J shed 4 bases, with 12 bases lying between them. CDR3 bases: TGTGCCACCAGCAGAGAGGGGATGGAGGGAGAGACCCAGTACTTC. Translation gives CATSREGMEGETQYF. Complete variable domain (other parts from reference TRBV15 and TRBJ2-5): DAMVIQNPRYQVTQFGKPVTLSCSQTLNHNVMYWYQQKSSQAPKLLFHYYDKDFNNEADTPDNFQSRRPNTSFCFLDIRSPGLGDTAMYLCATSREGMEGETQYFGPGTRLLVL.

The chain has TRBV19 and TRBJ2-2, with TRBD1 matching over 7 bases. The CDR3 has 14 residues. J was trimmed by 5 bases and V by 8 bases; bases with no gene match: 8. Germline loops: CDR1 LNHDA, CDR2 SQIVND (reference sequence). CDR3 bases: TGTGCCAGTGGTTGGACAGGACGGACCGGGGAGCTGTTTTTT. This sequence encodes CASGWTGRTGELFF.

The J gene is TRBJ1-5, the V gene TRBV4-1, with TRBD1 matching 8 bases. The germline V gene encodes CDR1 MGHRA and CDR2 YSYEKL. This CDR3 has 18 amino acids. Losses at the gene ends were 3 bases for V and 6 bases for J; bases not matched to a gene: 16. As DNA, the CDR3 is TGCGCCAGCAGCCAGGCACCCGACAGGGGCTGGGTGGGTCAGCCCCAGCATTTT. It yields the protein CASSQAPDRGWVGQPQHF.

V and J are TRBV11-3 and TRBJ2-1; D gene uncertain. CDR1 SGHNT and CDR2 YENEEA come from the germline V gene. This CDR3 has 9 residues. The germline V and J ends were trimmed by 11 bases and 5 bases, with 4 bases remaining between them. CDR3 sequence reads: CAPNNEQFF. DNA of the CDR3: TGTGCCCCCAACAATGAGCAGTTCTTC.

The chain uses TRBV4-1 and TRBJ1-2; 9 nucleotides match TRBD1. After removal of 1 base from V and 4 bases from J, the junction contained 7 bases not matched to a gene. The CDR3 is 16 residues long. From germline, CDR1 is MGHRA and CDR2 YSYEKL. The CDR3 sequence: CASSQAQLGQGYGYTF. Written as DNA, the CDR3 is TGCGCCAGCAGCCAAGCCCAATTGGGACAGGGCTATGGCTACACCTTC.

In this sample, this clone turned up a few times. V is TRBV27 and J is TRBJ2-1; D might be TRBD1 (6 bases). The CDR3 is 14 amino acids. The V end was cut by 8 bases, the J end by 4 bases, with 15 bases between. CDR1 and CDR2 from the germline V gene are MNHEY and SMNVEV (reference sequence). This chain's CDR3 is CASRGQGIYNEQFF. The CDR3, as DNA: TGTGCCAGCCGAGGCCAGGGGATTTACAATGAGCAGTTCTTC.